This record looks at one T cell receptor beta chain sequence and its context. The sample belongs to a study of blood T cell repertoires in COVID-19. Whole-study context: Sites in the United States, Italy and Spain provided acute and convalescent COVID-19 samples. Sample material is recorded as cDNA or gDNA derived from T cells, B-cell-depleted T cells, or PBMCs.

Germline V gene lookup returns CDR1 LNHDA and CDR2 SQIVND (reference sequence). The CDR3 has 18 residues. The ends lost 6 bases at V and 4 bases at J; junction bases unmatched: 18. Generated by immunoSEQ multiplex PCR, the TCRdb table keeps only in-frame clones and is missing some. The table has 30,000 to 45,000 clones, over 70% seen once. The material sequenced was peripheral blood. This TCR was sampled from an elderly man with active or convalescent COVID-19. The rearrangement uses TRBV19 and TRBJ2-1, with TRBD2 matching over 7 bases. The CDR3 DNA reads as TGTGCCAGTAGCAACCCTCTGGGAGGGATAGCGGAGTACAATGAGCAGTTCTTC. Encoded protein: CASSNPLGGIAEYNEQFF.